This T cell receptor (beta chain) was sequenced in a study of T cell responses to AZD1222 COVID-19 vaccine. Regarding the study as a whole: The reported proportion of spike-specific TCRs targeting unmutated variant regions was nearly half.

Sequenced by immunoSEQ multiplex PCR; TCRdb stores in-frame clones only, minus some. The data show 79,000 or so clones, with around 80% seen just once and 25% to 30% held by the top ten. V gave up 7 bases and J gave up 1 base, with 14 bases separating them. The CDR3 is made up of 15 amino acids. CDR1 is SNHLY, CDR2 FYNNEI, per germline. Notes on this clone: What it binds is not known.

The sequence came from an adult who received the MenACWY meningococcal vaccine as a control. The chain couples TRBV2 to TRBJ1-5; D unclear. Sequences were derived from peripheral blood, sampled 28 days after the second dose of the MenACWY control vaccine. CDR3 sequence: CASTLDNRSNQPQHF. CDR3 nucleotide sequence: TGTGCCAGCACTTTGGATAACCGAAGCAATCAGCCCCAGCATTTT.